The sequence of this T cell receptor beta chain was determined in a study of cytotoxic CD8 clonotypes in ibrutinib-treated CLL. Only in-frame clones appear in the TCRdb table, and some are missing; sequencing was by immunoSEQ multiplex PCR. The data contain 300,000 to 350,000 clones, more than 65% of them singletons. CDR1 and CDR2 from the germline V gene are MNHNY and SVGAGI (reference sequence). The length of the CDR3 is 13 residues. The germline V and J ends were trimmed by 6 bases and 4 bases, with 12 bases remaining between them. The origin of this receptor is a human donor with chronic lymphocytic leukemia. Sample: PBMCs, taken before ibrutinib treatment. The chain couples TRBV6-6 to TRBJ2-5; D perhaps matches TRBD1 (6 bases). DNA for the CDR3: TGTGCCAGCAGACAGGGAGCGGTAGAGACCCAGTACTTC. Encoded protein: CASRQGAVETQYF.